These T cell receptor beta chains were read from a single sample in a study of cytomegalovirus exposure and HLA in healthy donors. Clones were sequenced by immunoSEQ multiplex PCR, and TCRdb holds only the in-frame ones, with some missing. The sample lists around 220,000 clones, 75% to 85% occurring once. The sequencing input was PBMCs. The receptor source for this set is a girl aged 10 to 17 in good health and CMV-seronegative. Each CDR3 is given with its conserved first and last residue. Fields, in order: J gene, CDR3 length, clone size, V gene, D gene, CDR3 DNA, CDR3 protein. The D gene is left open where the match is weak. Not every row has a clone size; where given, it reads once, few, many or a size class.

J: TRBJ2-1; length: 12; size: NA; V: TRBV11-2; D: TRBD2; DNA: TGTGCCAGCAGCTTAGGGGCGGGGGGACGGGTCTTC; CDR3: CASSLGAGGRVF
J: TRBJ1-5; length: 15; size: NA; V: TRBV13; D: NA; DNA: TGTGCCAGCAGCTTACGGGGGGTTAGCAATCAGCCCCAGCATTTT; CDR3: CASSLRGVSNQPQHF
J: TRBJ1-6; length: 15; size: NA; V: TRBV2; D: NA; DNA: TGTGCCAGCAGTACGGACTGGGCTTATAATTCACCCCTCCACTTT; CDR3: CASSTDWAYNSPLHF
J: TRBJ2-5; length: 12; size: NA; V: TRBV2; D: NA; DNA: TGTGCCAGCAACCAGGAACAAGAGACCCAGTACTTC; CDR3: CASNQEQETQYF
J: TRBJ2-7; length: 17; size: NA; V: TRBV7-3; D: NA; DNA: TGTGCCAGCAGCCCAAAAGGCCTGACAGGCTTGCCTTACGAGCAGTACTTC; CDR3: CASSPKGLTGLPYEQYF
J: TRBJ2-5; length: 16; size: NA; V: TRBV9; D: NA; DNA: TGTGCCAGCAGCGCTAAAGAGGGGGACACGAAAGAGACCCAGTACTTC; CDR3: CASSAKEGDTKETQYF
J: TRBJ2-7; length: 16; size: once; V: TRBV5-1; D: TRBD1; DNA: TGCGCCAGCAGCTTGGCGGCGGGACAGGGTGGTTACGAGCAGTACTTC; CDR3: CASSLAAGQGGYEQYF
J: TRBJ1-3; length: 14; size: NA; V: TRBV6-5; D: NA; DNA: TGTGCCAGCAGTCAGGGTTACTCTGGAAACACCATATATTTT; CDR3: CASSQGYSGNTIYF
J: TRBJ1-1; length: 16; size: NA; V: TRBV5-1; D: NA; DNA: TGCGCCAGCAGCTTGGTGTCAGGCCAAGTGAGCACTGAAGCTTTCTTT; CDR3: CASSLVSGQVSTEAFF
J: TRBJ2-7; length: 15; size: NA; V: TRBV5-4; D: NA; DNA: TGTGCCAGCAGCTTGGATCCAACAGCTACCTACGAGCAGTACTTC; CDR3: CASSLDPTATYEQYF
J: TRBJ2-1; length: 15; size: NA; V: TRBV6-5; D: TRBD2; DNA: TGTGCCAGCAGAGAATTAGCGGGGGGGGTAAATGAGCAGTTCTTC; CDR3: CASRELAGGVNEQFF
J: TRBJ1-2; length: 15; size: once; V: TRBV4-1; D: TRBD1; DNA: TGCGCCAGCAGCCCAGGGACAGGGGTTAACTATGGCTACACCTTC; CDR3: CASSPGTGVNYGYTF
J: TRBJ1-5; length: 18; size: NA; V: TRBV28; D: NA; DNA: TGTGCCAGCAGTTTAAGGGGGACGACAGCTGCACTCCTGTGGCCCCAGCATTTT; CDR3: CASSLRGTTAALLWPQHF
J: TRBJ1-5; length: 15; size: once; V: TRBV28; D: TRBD1; DNA: TGTGCCAGCAGTTTCAGGGGGTATAGCAATCAGCCCCAGCATTTT; CDR3: CASSFRGYSNQPQHF
J: TRBJ2-7; length: 15; size: NA; V: TRBV5-1; D: TRBD2; DNA: TGCGCCAGCAGCTTGGTAGCGGGAGAAACCTACGAGCAGTACTTC; CDR3: CASSLVAGETYEQYF
J: TRBJ2-1; length: 19; size: NA; V: TRBV9; D: TRBD1; DNA: TGTGCCAGCAGCGTAACGAAAAAGGAAGACAGGGGGGGCGGGAATGAGCAGTTCTTC; CDR3: CASSVTKKEDRGGGNEQFF
J: TRBJ1-5; length: 14; size: NA; V: TRBV19; D: NA; DNA: TGTGCCAGTAGTATAGTCACAGAGTATCAGCCCCAGCATTTT; CDR3: CASSIVTEYQPQHF
J: TRBJ1-2; length: 11; size: NA; V: TRBV2; D: NA; DNA: TGTGCCAGCAGCACAGGATATGGCTACACCTTC; CDR3: CASSTGYGYTF
J: TRBJ1-3; length: 15; size: NA; V: TRBV13; D: NA; DNA: TGTGCCAGCAGCCCTACAACGAGGGCTGGAAACACCATATATTTT; CDR3: CASSPTTRAGNTIYF
J: TRBJ2-1; length: 13; size: NA; V: TRBV7-3; D: NA; DNA: TGTGCCAGCAGCGAACGATCCAGGGATGAGCAGTTCTTC; CDR3: CASSERSRDEQFF
J: TRBJ2-3; length: 16; size: NA; V: TRBV12-5; D: TRBD1; DNA: TGTGCTAGTGGTTTGTCTAAGACAGGGGTGACAGATACGCAGTATTTT; CDR3: CASGLSKTGVTDTQYF
J: TRBJ2-1; length: 13; size: NA; V: TRBV11-3; D: NA; DNA: TGTGCCAGCAGCTTAGCGGTTTACAATGAGCAGTTCTTC; CDR3: CASSLAVYNEQFF
J: TRBJ1-3; length: 16; size: few; V: TRBV6-1; D: NA; DNA: TGTGCCAGCAGTGAACAGGACAGTCACTCTGGAAACACCATATATTTT; CDR3: CASSEQDSHSGNTIYF
J: TRBJ2-7; length: 13; size: NA; V: TRBV6-5; D: NA; DNA: TGTGCCAGCAGGCGCTCTAGCTCCCACGAGCAGTACTTC; CDR3: CASRRSSSHEQYF
J: TRBJ2-6; length: 15; size: NA; V: TRBV28; D: NA; DNA: TGTGCCAGCAGACGAGGGGGCTCTGGGGCCAACGTCCTGACTTTC; CDR3: CASRRGGSGANVLTF
J: TRBJ1-4; length: 11; size: NA; V: TRBV20-1; D: NA; DNA: TGCAGTGCTAGCAGGAATGAAAAACTGTTTTTT; CDR3: CSASRNEKLFF
J: TRBJ1-2; length: 11; size: NA; V: TRBV11-2; D: NA; DNA: TGTGCCAGCCGTTGGGCTGGCGGCTACACCTTC; CDR3: CASRWAGGYTF
J: TRBJ1-2; length: 15; size: NA; V: TRBV5-1; D: TRBD1; DNA: TGCGCCAGCAGCCTAGGGACAGGGGTTAACTATGGCTACACCTTC; CDR3: CASSLGTGVNYGYTF
J: TRBJ1-1; length: 15; size: NA; V: TRBV5-1; D: NA; DNA: TGCGCCAGCAGCTTGTCATCGGGGGGCAACACTGAAGCTTTCTTT; CDR3: CASSLSSGGNTEAFF
J: TRBJ1-2; length: 15; size: few; V: TRBV14; D: TRBD1; DNA: TGTGCCAGCAGCCAAGTTTTTGGTACAGGGGATGGCTACACCTTC; CDR3: CASSQVFGTGDGYTF
J: TRBJ2-3; length: 15; size: NA; V: TRBV2; D: NA; DNA: TGTGCCAGCAGATACAGGTCAATGTTCACAGATACGCAGTATTTT; CDR3: CASRYRSMFTDTQYF
J: TRBJ2-7; length: 15; size: few; V: TRBV25-1; D: TRBD2; DNA: TGTGCCAGCAGCCTTGAGAGCGGGAGCGTAAGGGAGCAGTACTTC; CDR3: CASSLESGSVREQYF
J: TRBJ2-5; length: 14; size: NA; V: TRBV10-3; D: TRBD2; DNA: TGTGCCACCTCGGACGGCGGGGGAATCGAGACCCAGTACTTC; CDR3: CATSDGGGIETQYF
J: TRBJ2-7; length: 15; size: NA; V: TRBV5-1; D: TRBD2; DNA: TGCGCCAGCAGCTCCTATAGCGGGAGCTCCTACGAGCAGTACTTC; CDR3: CASSSYSGSSYEQYF
J: TRBJ1-1; length: 14; size: NA; V: TRBV4-1; D: NA; DNA: TGCGCCAGCAGCCCTATGCCGGGGGACACTGAAGCTTTCTTT; CDR3: CASSPMPGDTEAFF
J: TRBJ2-3; length: 16; size: NA; V: TRBV7-8; D: NA; DNA: TGTGCCAGCAGCCGGGCTAGGGGGTTTAACGCAGATACGCAGTATTTT; CDR3: CASSRARGFNADTQYF
J: TRBJ2-7; length: 17; size: once; V: TRBV7-9; D: NA; DNA: TGTGCCAGCAGCCAAGTAATCCCACTCCGCAGGATGATCGAGCAGTACTTC; CDR3: CASSQVIPLRRMIEQYF
J: TRBJ1-1; length: 14; size: NA; V: TRBV7-2; D: NA; DNA: TGTGCCAGCAGCTCGACAGGTTCGCGGACTGAAGCTTTCTTT; CDR3: CASSSTGSRTEAFF
J: TRBJ2-7; length: 13; size: NA; V: TRBV29-1; D: NA; DNA: TGCAGCGTCGGTACAGCTATCCCCTACGAGCAGTACTTC; CDR3: CSVGTAIPYEQYF
J: TRBJ1-5; length: 15; size: few; V: TRBV18; D: NA; DNA: TGTGCCAGCTCACCCGGAGGTAATGGCAATCAGCCCCAGCATTTT; CDR3: CASSPGGNGNQPQHF
J: TRBJ2-1; length: 15; size: NA; V: TRBV5-8; D: NA; DNA: TGTGCCAGCAGCTTGGTCCCTAGTACCTACAATGAGCAGTTCTTC; CDR3: CASSLVPSTYNEQFF
J: TRBJ2-7; length: 12; size: NA; V: TRBV18; D: NA; DNA: TGTGCCAGCTCACCAAACAACTACGAGCAGTACTTC; CDR3: CASSPNNYEQYF
J: TRBJ2-7; length: 15; size: NA; V: TRBV6-6; D: NA; DNA: TGTGCCAGCAGTTACGGGCAGGGGGGCTCCTACGAGCAGTACTTC; CDR3: CASSYGQGGSYEQYF
J: TRBJ2-7; length: 15; size: NA; V: TRBV6-5; D: NA; DNA: TGTGCCAGCAGCCTAACCCCTCCTCCCTCCTACGAGCAGTACTTC; CDR3: CASSLTPPPSYEQYF
J: TRBJ1-1; length: 16; size: NA; V: TRBV27; D: NA; DNA: TGTGCCAGCAGTTTAAGGACAGAAGCAATATACACTGAAGCTTTCTTT; CDR3: CASSLRTEAIYTEAFF
J: TRBJ1-4; length: 15; size: NA; V: TRBV2; D: TRBD1; DNA: TGTGCCAGCACCCAACCGGGACAGGTTAATGAAAAACTGTTTTTT; CDR3: CASTQPGQVNEKLFF
J: TRBJ2-7; length: 15; size: NA; V: TRBV5-1; D: TRBD1; DNA: TGCGCCAGCAGGCGGGACAGGGCGGGCTCCTACGAGCAGTACTTC; CDR3: CASRRDRAGSYEQYF
J: TRBJ2-1; length: 17; size: NA; V: TRBV4-3; D: NA; DNA: TGCGCCAGCAGCCAAGACGCCGGACAGAGCTCCTACAATGAGCAGTTCTTC; CDR3: CASSQDAGQSSYNEQFF
J: TRBJ2-7; length: 13; size: NA; V: TRBV10-3; D: TRBD1; DNA: TGTGCCATCAGTGGAGGGACAGGGAGAGAGCAGTACTTC; CDR3: CAISGGTGREQYF
J: TRBJ1-2; length: 13; size: NA; V: TRBV5-4; D: NA; DNA: TGTGCCAGCAGCTTGGATGGGGCCTATGGCTACACCTTC; CDR3: CASSLDGAYGYTF